One sample yielded the 23 T cell receptor beta chains listed below, sequenced in a study of T cells in localized non-small cell lung cancer. Libraries were prepared by immunoSEQ multiplex PCR; TCRdb keeps only in-frame clonotypes and omits some of them. The sample consists of some 64,000 clones, almost 90% of them appearing once. This sample comprised peripheral blood, obtained before any cancer treatment. The receptors originated from a woman between 40 and 69 years old with stage I lung adenocarcinoma.

This clone was seen only once. The V and J genes are TRBV30 and TRBJ1-5; 7 bases are shared with TRBD1. The germline V gene has CDR1 GTSNPN and CDR2 SVGIG (reference sequence). The J segment lost 4 bases and the V segment lost 2 bases, leaving 5 bases of the junction unmatched. The CDR3 runs to 14 residues. CDR3 sequence: CAWSQGTENQPQHF. Written as DNA, the CDR3 is TGTGCCTGGAGTCAAGGGACAGAGAATCAGCCCCAGCATTTT.

This chain links TRBV28 with TRBJ2-1; the match to TRBD2 covers 7 bases. The CDR3 covers 16 residues. In germline, CDR1 is MDHEN, CDR2 SYDVKM. The junction had 8 bases not matched to a gene; V was cut back by 4 bases and J by 2 bases. The CDR3 region has the DNA TGTGCCAGCAGTTACCTACTAGCGCGGGCCTACAATGAGCAGTTCTTC. Translated: CASSYLLARAYNEQFF.

This chain connects TRBV6-6 to TRBJ2-1, with 8 nucleotides matching TRBD1. V gave up 4 bases and J gave up 7 bases; unmatched junction bases: 6. CDR3 length: 14 amino acids. CDR1 and CDR2 (germline): MNHNY, SVGAGI (reference sequence). In nucleotides, the CDR3 is TGTGCCAGCAGTTCAGGGGGCTTTGTGAATGAGCAGTTCTTC. Translating it yields CASSSGGFVNEQFF.

V usage is TRBV9 and J usage is TRBJ2-2; TRBD1 is a possible D gene (5 bases). CDR1 is SGDLS, CDR2 YYNGEE, per germline. Trimming cost V 0 bases and J 1 base, with 7 bases left between them. This CDR3 has 15 amino acids. The CDR3 nucleotides are TGTGCCAGCAGCGTAGTCCAGGGGAACACCGGGGAGCTGTTTTTT. Translation gives CASSVVQGNTGELFF. The full variable domain, rest sourced from reference TRBV9 and TRBJ2-2, is DSGVTQTPKHLITATGQRVTLRCSPRSGDLSVYWYQQSLDQGLQFLIQYYNGEERAKGNILERFSAQQFPDLHSELNLSSLELGDSALYFCASSVVQGNTGELFFGEGSRLTVL.

This CDR3 is CASRGRGTDTQYF. CDR3 nucleotides: TGTGCCAGCAGGGGGAGGGGCACAGATACGCAGTATTTT. The chain has TRBV9 and TRBJ2-3; 7 nucleotides match TRBD2. The CDR3 extends over 13 amino acids. CDR1 SGDLS and CDR2 YYNGEE come from the germline V gene. V shed 5 bases, J shed 1 base, and the junction held 1 base outside the gene matches.

The chain links TRBV18 to TRBJ1-5, with 8 bases identical to TRBD1. CDR1 and CDR2 from the germline V gene are KGHSH and LQKENI. V was pared by 4 bases and J by 2 bases, with 4 bases of the junction left unmatched. CDR3 length: 15 amino acids. As DNA, the CDR3 is TGTGCCAGCTCACTCGCAGGGGGCGGCAATCAGCCCCAGCATTTT. Residues: CASSLAGGGNQPQHF.

This chain joins TRBV19 and TRBJ1-4; unclear D gene. The CDR3 has 15 residues. The germline CDR1 and CDR2 sequences are LNHDA and SQIVND (reference sequence). V lost 8 bases and J lost 0, with 13 bases in between. CDR3 bases: TGTGCCAGTGCTCGGGCTGCCGCAACTAATGAAAAACTGTTTTTT. Translation: CASARAAATNEKLFF.

This clone rates as medium-sized. The chain recombines TRBV2 with TRBJ1-1; D not resolved. This CDR3 is 11 amino acids long. CDR1 and CDR2 (germline): SNHLY, FYNNEI. V lost 1 base and J lost 8, with 5 bases in between. The CDR3 sequence: CASSEEAEAFF. The CDR3 bases are TGTGCCAGCAGTGAAGAGGCCGAAGCTTTCTTT.

The DNA for the CDR3 is TGCGCCAGCAGCTCCAACGGACAGGGGAACACTGAAGCTTTCTTT. Amino acid sequence: CASSSNGQGNTEAFF. The rearrangement joins TRBV5-1 to TRBJ1-1; 8 bases are shared with TRBD1. CDR1 and CDR2 from the germline V gene are SGHRS and YFSETQ. The CDR3 length is 15 residues. V trimming: 3 bases; J trimming: 1 base; junction bases outside the gene matches: 5.

The chain is built from TRBV11-2 and TRBJ1-2; tentative D call: TRBD1 (5 bases). Trimming shortened V by 4 bases and J by 10 bases, and 22 bases separated the two germline ends. The CDR3 covers 15 residues. Germline lookup yields CDR1 SGHAT and CDR2 FQNNGV. The CDR3 here is CASSSIGRGNSVYTF. CDR3 DNA: TGTGCCAGCAGCTCGATCGGGCGGGGGAACTCGGTCTACACCTTC.

V usage is TRBV10-3 and J usage is TRBJ2-1; D ambiguous. Germline CDR1 and CDR2: ENHRY and SYGVKD. The CDR3 is 11 residues long. The V gene lost 0 bases and the J gene lost 9 bases, with 3 bases spanning the gap. The CDR3 sequence: CAISESSEQFF. The DNA for the CDR3 is TGTGCCATCAGTGAGTCGAGTGAGCAGTTCTTC.

For the CDR3, the DNA is TGTGCCAGCAGCTTAAGGGCAGCTGAAGCTTTCTTT. As protein: CASSLRAAEAFF. V usage is TRBV7-9 and J usage is TRBJ1-1, with D unresolved. The CDR3 loop spans 12 amino acids. V dropped 2 bases and J dropped 6 bases, with 7 bases sitting between them. Germline V gene sequence: CDR1 SEHNR, CDR2 FQNEAQ (reference sequence). Variable domain in full (rest from reference TRBV7-9 and TRBJ1-1): DTGVSQNPRHKITKRGQNVTFRCDPISEHNRLYWYRQTLGQGPEFLTYFQNEAQLEKSRLLSDRFSAERPKGSFSTLEIQRTEQGDSAMYLCASSLRAAEAFFGQGTRLTVV.

This clone was counted a few times. The J gene is TRBJ1-5, the V gene TRBV28, with D possibly matching TRBD1 (6 bases). Trimming removed 6 bases from V and 2 bases from J, with 11 bases in between. This CDR3 is 14 amino acids long. Per the germline V gene, CDR1 is MDHEN and CDR2 is SYDVKM. The CDR3 DNA is TGTGCCAGCAGACTGACAGGAGGCAATCAGCCCCAGCATTTT. The encoded protein is CASRLTGGNQPQHF.

V is TRBV6-5 and J is TRBJ2-7; 7 positions agree with TRBD1. After removal of 6 bases from V and 5 bases from J, the junction contained 10 bases not matched to a gene. The CDR3 covers 14 residues. Germline values: CDR1 MNHEY, CDR2 SVGAGI. CDR3 in amino acids: CASRAPGQIHEQYF. In DNA, the CDR3 is TGTGCCAGCAGGGCACCGGGACAGATCCACGAGCAGTACTTC.

The chain recombines TRBV11-2 with TRBJ1-2; the D gene is possibly TRBD1 (5 bases). The germline V and J ends were trimmed by 0 bases and 2 bases, with 7 bases remaining between them. The CDR3 loop spans 14 amino acids. Germline V gene sequence: CDR1 SGHAT, CDR2 FQNNGV. This chain's CDR3 is CASSLEGENYGYTF. In nucleotides, the CDR3 is TGTGCCAGCAGCTTAGAGGGGGAAAACTATGGCTACACCTTC.

J is TRBJ1-1 and V is TRBV7-9; 9 nucleotides agree with TRBD1. Germline CDR1 and CDR2: SEHNR and FQNEAQ (reference sequence). This CDR3 comprises 16 residues. V shed 4 bases, J shed 4 bases, and the junction held 10 bases outside the gene matches. Here the CDR3 DNA reads TGTGCCAGCAGCTCCCGACAGGGGGAAGGGGGCACTGAAGCTTTCTTT. This sequence encodes CASSSRQGEGGTEAFF.

This rearrangement joins TRBV27 to TRBJ1-2; TRBD1 might be the D (5 bases). Trimming cost V 6 bases and J 0 bases, with 8 bases left between them. Germline values: CDR1 MNHEY, CDR2 SMNVEV (reference sequence). The CDR3 consists of 13 residues. CDR3 in DNA: TGTGCCAGCAGCCGAGGGGCTAACTATGGCTACACCTTC. It yields the protein CASSRGANYGYTF.

This chain connects TRBV11-2 to TRBJ2-7; weak D call: TRBD1 (6 bases). The V end lost 1 base, the J end lost 3 bases, and 7 bases lay between the germline ends. CDR1 is SGHAT, CDR2 FQNNGV, per germline. The CDR3 is 13 amino acids. The CDR3 sequence is CASSLGDNYEQYF. The CDR3 DNA follows: TGTGCCAGCAGCTTAGGGGACAACTACGAGCAGTACTTC.

The V gene is TRBV7-2, the J gene TRBJ1-1, with D perhaps matching TRBD1 (5 bases). Trimming shortened V by 1 base and J by 2 bases, and 11 bases separated the two germline ends. Germline V CDR1 and CDR2: SGHTA, FQGNSA. The CDR3 is 15 amino acids. The CDR3 sequence is CASSLVWGDNTEAFF. The CDR3 bases are TGTGCCAGCAGCTTAGTGTGGGGGGACAACACTGAAGCTTTCTTT.

The sample holds one count of this clone. This rearrangement joins TRBV6-5 to TRBJ2-5, with 9 positions matching TRBD2. J was trimmed by 4 bases and V by 5 bases; bases with no gene match: 8. CDR3 size: 15 residues. The germline V gene encodes CDR1 MNHEY and CDR2 SVGAGI. The CDR3 DNA reads TGTGCCAGCAGTAGATTTGGTAGCGGGAGAGAGACCCAGTACTTC. This sequence encodes CASSRFGSGRETQYF.

This clone has just a few counts. The chain recombines TRBV11-2 with TRBJ1-1, with D possibly matching TRBD1 (5 bases). The CDR3 contains 15 residues. Germline-derived CDR1 and CDR2 are SGHAT and FQNNGV. V lost 1 base and J lost 1, with 10 bases in between. The CDR3 DNA follows: TGTGCCAGCAGCTTAGCGGGGGGTACGAACACTGAAGCTTTCTTT. Encoded protein: CASSLAGGTNTEAFF.

The chain couples TRBV9 to TRBJ2-5; 10 positions match TRBD1. CDR3 length: 15 residues. The germline V gene encodes CDR1 SGDLS and CDR2 YYNGEE. The V segment lost 0 bases and the J segment 7 bases; nucleotides outside the gene matches: 6. The CDR3 loop reads CASSVGQGATATQYF. Here the CDR3 DNA reads TGTGCCAGCAGCGTAGGACAGGGGGCTACGGCGACCCAGTACTTC.

Here the CDR3 reads CASSLGGGFSGNTIYF. The CDR3 region has the DNA TGTGCCAGCAGCTTGGGAGGGGGCTTCTCTGGAAACACCATATATTTT. The chain combines TRBV5-4 with TRBJ1-3, with 7 positions matching TRBD1. This CDR3 spans 16 amino acids. The germline CDR1 and CDR2 sequences are SGHNT and YYREEE (reference sequence). V lost 0 bases, J lost 0 bases, and 3 bases stayed unmatched.